Listed below are T cell receptor beta chains from one sample, sequenced in a study of blood T cell repertoires in COVID-19. Assay: immunoSEQ multiplex PCR; the TCRdb copy retains only in-frame clones and omits some. The table has about 130,000 clones, approximately 85% seen once. The sequencing sample was made of peripheral blood. The receptors here all came from a man aged 25 to 45 with COVID-19, enrolled during active disease. CDR3s include the opening cysteine and the closing phenylalanine or tryptophan. Fields, in order: V gene, J gene, clone size, D gene, CDR3 DNA, CDR3 protein. The D gene is left open where the match is weak. Clone size is shown for a subset of rows, as once, few, many or a class of expanded clone.

>TRBV11-3|TRBJ2-5|-|TRBD2
TGTGCCAGCAGCTTGAGGACTAGCGGGATCTCTCGGGAGACCCAGTACTTC
CASSLRTSGISRETQYF
>TRBV7-8|TRBJ2-7|-|-
TGTGCCAGCAGCTTCCTTCCCCGTGAGTCTCCCTACGAGCAGTACTTC
CASSFLPRESPYEQYF
>TRBV28|TRBJ1-2|-|-
TGTGCCAGCAGTGGTTCAGGGTACTATGGCTACACCTTC
CASSGSGYYGYTF
>TRBV27|TRBJ1-4|-|TRBD1
TGTGCCAGCAGTTTATATGGACAGGGGTATGAAAAACTGTTTTTT
CASSLYGQGYEKLFF
>TRBV6-5|TRBJ1-5|-|-
TGTGCCAGCAGTTACTCGCAGAATCAGCCCCAGCATTTT
CASSYSQNQPQHF
>TRBV12-5|TRBJ1-3|-|-
TGTGCTAGTGGGGAGGACGAAAACCCGGGAAACACCATATATTTT
CASGEDENPGNTIYF
>TRBV19|TRBJ2-1|-|TRBD1
TGTGCCAGTAGTATAGACCCCGGGACAGGGTCTAATGAGCAGTTCTTC
CASSIDPGTGSNEQFF
>TRBV21-1|TRBJ2-3|few|-
TGTGCCAGCAGCAAGGGTGGTGGTTTCGGACAGACAACGGCCGCTACTAGCACAGATACGCAGTATTTT
CASSKGGGFGQTTAATSTDTQYF
>TRBV19|TRBJ1-5|-|TRBD1
TGTGCCAGTAGCGCCTCGACAGGGGGCACAGGTCAGCCCCAGCATTTT
CASSASTGGTGQPQHF
>TRBV5-1|TRBJ2-5|few|-
TGCGCCAGCAGCTTGGGACAGTACCAAGAGACCCAGTACTTC
CASSLGQYQETQYF
>TRBV6-5|TRBJ1-1|-|TRBD1
TGTGCCAGCAGATTTCGACAGGGGGCTTACACTGAAGCTTTCTTT
CASRFRQGAYTEAFF
>TRBV29-1|TRBJ1-1|-|-
TGCAGCGTTGTTCTTCGAGTGGAGACTGAAGCTTTCTTT
CSVVLRVETEAFF
>TRBV3-1/TRBV3-2|TRBJ2-7|once|TRBD1
TGTGCCAGCAGTCAGACAGGGGGCGCGTACGAGCAGTACTTC
CASSQTGGAYEQYF
>TRBV6-5|TRBJ2-6|-|-
TGTGCCAGCAGTTCCCCTACCTCTGGGGCCAACGTCCTGACTTTC
CASSSPTSGANVLTF
>TRBV2|TRBJ2-1|-|TRBD1
TGTGCCAGCAGAAGACAGGGGGCCAATGAGCAGTTCTTC
CASRRQGANEQFF
>TRBV30|TRBJ1-4|-|-
TGTGCCTGGACCCGCTCAGGGCGCCAGAATGAAAAACTGTTTTTT
CAWTRSGRQNEKLFF
>TRBV5-6|TRBJ2-7|once|-
TGTGCCAGCAGCTTGGCTAGCTACGCCTACGAGCAGTACTTC
CASSLASYAYEQYF
>TRBV12-5|TRBJ2-3|-|TRBD1
TGTGCTAGTGGTTTGGTACTAGGACAGGGGGCAGATACGCAGTATTTT
CASGLVLGQGADTQYF
>TRBV7-9|TRBJ2-1|-|TRBD2
TGTGCCAGCAGCCTAAGGACTAGCGGGGGGGCAGGTAGCAATGAGCAGTTCTTC
CASSLRTSGGAGSNEQFF
>TRBV28|TRBJ1-5|-|TRBD1
TGTGCCAGCAGAGGTTCCGGGACAGCTAATCAGCCCCAGCATTTT
CASRGSGTANQPQHF
>TRBV15|TRBJ1-4|once|TRBD1
TGTGCCACCAGCAGAGGGGCCGGGACAGGGGCCGAAAAACTGTTTTTT
CATSRGAGTGAEKLFF
>TRBV25-1|TRBJ1-1|once|-
TGTGCCAGCAGTGAAGAGAGCAGGGGCGTAGGAGACACTGAAGCTTTCTTT
CASSEESRGVGDTEAFF
>TRBV2|TRBJ1-3|-|TRBD1
TGTGCCAGCGGGGGACAGGGGGGAACCACCATATATTTT
CASGGQGGTTIYF
>TRBV6-6|TRBJ2-1|-|-
TGTGCCAGCAGTTATACGGGGGATGAGCAGTTCTTC
CASSYTGDEQFF
>TRBV5-1|TRBJ1-6|-|-
TGCGCCAGCAGCTTCGGACAGATCTATAATTCACCCCTCCACTTT
CASSFGQIYNSPLHF
>TRBV7-9|TRBJ2-2|-|-
TGTGCCAGCAGCTCCACTGCAGGGGAAATCGGGGAGCTGTTTTTT
CASSSTAGEIGELFF
>TRBV15|TRBJ2-1|once|-
TGTGCCACCAGCAGAGGTCGGAACGGGAGAAGGACAAATGAGCAGTTCTTC
CATSRGRNGRRTNEQFF
>TRBV27|TRBJ1-6|-|-
TGTGCCAGCAGGAACCCGGGGTCCCATAATTCACCCCTCCACTTT
CASRNPGSHNSPLHF
>TRBV5-1|TRBJ2-1|once|TRBD2
TGCGCCAGCAGCCCCCAAATATCAGCGGGAGTATACAATGAGCAGTTCTTC
CASSPQISAGVYNEQFF
>TRBV3-1/TRBV3-2|TRBJ2-5|-|TRBD2
TGTGCCAGCAGCGAACTAGCGGCTCAAGAGACCCAGTACTTC
CASSELAAQETQYF
>TRBV29-1|TRBJ2-5|-|-
TGCAGCGTTGTGTCCGTAGAGACCCAGTACTTC
CSVVSVETQYF
>TRBV9|TRBJ2-3|-|TRBD2
TGTGCCAGCAGCGTAGTGCCGGGGGGGAACACAGATACGCAGTATTTT
CASSVVPGGNTDTQYF
>TRBV28|TRBJ2-5|-|-
TGTGCCAGCAGTGAGCCCTTGGGGACAGCGGGGACCCAGTACTTC
CASSEPLGTAGTQYF
>TRBV30|TRBJ1-1|-|-
TGTGCCTGGAACCTTTTATCTCGAGCGCCACTTGAAGCTTTCTTT
CAWNLLSRAPLEAFF
>TRBV28|TRBJ1-1|-|-
TGTGCCAGCAGTCCCCCGGGACTATCGAACACTGAAGCTTTCTTT
CASSPPGLSNTEAFF
>TRBV30|TRBJ2-7|-|-
TGTGCCTGGAGTTTGGCTTACGAGCAGTACTTC
CAWSLAYEQYF
>TRBV23-1|TRBJ1-2|-|TRBD1
TGCGCCAGCAGTCCCTACTCGGACAGGGGTTACTATGGCTACACCTTC
CASSPYSDRGYYGYTF
>TRBV4-1|TRBJ2-3|-|-
TGCGCCAGCAGCCAGGAAGGGACTTCTAGAGGGGATACGCAGTATTTT
CASSQEGTSRGDTQYF
>TRBV28|TRBJ2-7|-|-
TGTGCCAGCACCGTACAGGGAATGGGGTCCTACGAGCAGTACTTC
CASTVQGMGSYEQYF
>TRBV5-3|TRBJ1-4|-|-
TGTGCCAGAAGCTGCCTCATGGAGGGTGAAAAACTGTTTTTT
CARSCLMEGEKLFF
>TRBV5-4|TRBJ2-1|few|-
TGTGCCAGCAGCATAACAATCGATGAGCAGTTCTTC
CASSITIDEQFF
>TRBV12-3/TRBV12-4|TRBJ2-3|-|TRBD2
TGTGCCAGCAGCGGGAGGACAGATACGCAGTATTTT
CASSGRTDTQYF
>TRBV19|TRBJ1-4|-|-
TGTGCCAGTAGTATAGGGACAGCCTATAATGAAAAACTGTTTTTT
CASSIGTAYNEKLFF
>TRBV9|TRBJ1-3|-|-
TGTGCCAGCAGCGTACAGGGCGACTCTGGAAACACCATATATTTT
CASSVQGDSGNTIYF
>TRBV12-3/TRBV12-4|TRBJ2-2|few|-
TGTGCCAGCACTCGACTTGTCCCCGGGGAGCTGTTTTTT
CASTRLVPGELFF
>TRBV2|TRBJ1-6|-|-
TGTGCCAGCAGTGAAGGGCAGGGATATAATTCACCCCTCCACTTT
CASSEGQGYNSPLHF
>TRBV24-1|TRBJ2-1|-|TRBD2
TGTGCCACCAGAGCCGGGGGGGAACGGTCCTACAATGAGCAGTTCTTC
CATRAGGERSYNEQFF
>TRBV19|TRBJ2-3|-|TRBD2
TGTGCCAGTACGGCTAGCGGGAGGATTGCAGATACGCAGTATTTT
CASTASGRIADTQYF
>TRBV27|TRBJ2-7|-|-
TGTGCCAGCTCCCCGGAGGAGAGCTCCTACGAGCAGTACTTC
CASSPEESSYEQYF
>TRBV5-1|TRBJ1-6|-|TRBD1
TGCGCCAGCAGCCCCGCCGCCCTGACAGGGGCCTCTTCACCCCTCCACTTT
CASSPAALTGASSPLHF
>TRBV4-2|TRBJ2-3|-|TRBD2
TGTGCCAGCAGCCAAGATTTCTTCGGGAGCGGGGGGGCCGGTGGTACGCAGTATTTT
CASSQDFFGSGGAGGTQYF